The 15 T cell receptor beta chains presented below share a single source sample, sequenced in a study of blood T cell repertoires in COVID-19. TCRdb's copy holds only in-frame clones and misses some; the assay was immunoSEQ multiplex PCR. The profile covers about 200,000 clones, with roughly 90% appearing a single time and about 0.66% taken by the ten largest. Sequencing was carried out using peripheral blood. These receptors all come from a man aged 50-60 years with acute or convalescent COVID-19.

Details on this clone: Distinct nucleotide sequences in the sample also encode this CDR3. The rearrangement uses TRBV10-2 and TRBJ2-7; D remains unclear. The CDR3 totals 11 residues. With 2 bases removed from V and 6 bases from J, the gap between germline ends came to 5 bases. Germline assignment: CDR1 WSHSY and CDR2 SAAADI. CDR3 amino acids: CASSELSEQYF. In DNA, the CDR3 is TGCGCCAGCAGTGAGCTGAGCGAGCAGTACTTC.

The chain employs TRBV5-1 and TRBJ1-2, with 9 bases matching TRBD1. V lost 4 bases to trimming and J lost 4 bases; unmatched junction nucleotides: 5. The CDR3 is 14 amino acids. Germline V CDR1 and CDR2: SGHRS, YFSETQ. The CDR3 here is CASSTGQGSYGYTF. CDR3 in DNA: TGCGCCAGCAGCACCGGACAGGGGTCCTATGGCTACACCTTC.

This chain links TRBV4-2 with TRBJ1-6, with D tentatively TRBD1 (6 bases). Germline V gives CDR1 LGHNA, CDR2 YNFKEQ. The CDR3 length is 16 residues. V shed 1 base and J shed 3 bases, with 10 bases lying between them. The CDR3 protein is CASSQARGNYNSPLHF. The CDR3 DNA follows: TGTGCCAGCAGCCAAGCCAGGGGTAACTATAATTCACCCCTCCACTTT.

The chain joins TRBV28 to TRBJ1-4; no clear D. V lost 10 bases and J lost 7, with 22 bases in between. CDR1 is MDHEN and CDR2 is SYDVKM in the germline V gene. The CDR3 is 15 amino acids. The CDR3 region has the DNA TGTGCCACCGAGGAAGGCTCGGGGAACTTTGAAAAACTGTTTTTT. The encoded protein is CATEEGSGNFEKLFF.

The chain carries TRBV6-5 and TRBJ1-4; the match to TRBD1 covers 8 bases. The germline gives CDR1 MNHEY, CDR2 SVGAGI. The CDR3 totals 13 residues. J gave up 10 bases and V 6 bases, and 7 bases lay outside the gene matches. CDR3 coding DNA: TGTGCCAGCAGACAGGACAGGGAGGGAAAACTGTTTTTT. Translation: CASRQDREGKLFF.

V usage is TRBV28 and J usage is TRBJ1-3, with 8 bases aligning to TRBD1. CDR1 and CDR2 (germline): MDHEN, SYDVKM. V lost 6 bases and J lost 7; bases outside the gene matches: 11. This CDR3 has 15 amino acids. The CDR3 DNA sequence: TGTGCCAGCAGCGACCTATCAGGGGGCTGGAACACCATATATTTT. This sequence encodes CASSDLSGGWNTIYF.

The CDR3 nucleotides read TGTGCCAGCAGTCCATGGCGGGTCTCGGAAGAGACCCAGTACTTC. Translated: CASSPWRVSEETQYF. V and J are TRBV3-1 (or the pseudogene TRBV3-2) and TRBJ2-5, with D possibly matching TRBD2 (5 bases). This CDR3 region has 15 residues. The V and J ends lost 6 bases and 3 bases respectively, with 17 bases between them. The germline V gene has CDR1 LGHDT and CDR2 YNNKEL (reference sequence).

The table lists this clone with a few counts. The chain couples TRBV10-3 to TRBJ1-1; TRBD1 agrees at 8 bases. In germline, CDR1 is ENHRY, CDR2 SYGVKD. The CDR3 sequence is 14 residues long. After removal of 7 bases from V and 1 base from J, the junction contained 5 bases not matched to a gene. This CDR3 reads CAITQGAWNTEAFF. CDR3 nucleotide sequence: TGTGCCATCACCCAGGGGGCCTGGAACACTGAAGCTTTCTTT.

This sequence joins TRBV18 and TRBJ1-1, with 8 positions matching TRBD1. Germline assignment: CDR1 KGHSH and CDR2 LQKENI. Trimming took 0 bases from V and 6 from J; bases not matched to a gene: 9. This CDR3 has 16 amino acids. DNA of the CDR3: TGTGCCAGCTCACCACCGTCCCTACGGACAGGGTCTGAAGCTTTCTTT. Protein: CASSPPSLRTGSEAFF.

This chain links TRBV15 with TRBJ1-1, with 9 nucleotides matching TRBD1. The CDR3 has 16 residues. Trimming took 4 bases from V and 0 from J; bases not matched to a gene: 6. Germline V gene data show CDR1 as LNHNV and CDR2 as YYDKDF (reference sequence). The CDR3 DNA reads as TGTGCCACCAGCATAGGACAGGGGACTGTGAACACTGAAGCTTTCTTT. Translating gives CATSIGQGTVNTEAFF.

The rearrangement joins TRBV21-1 to TRBJ2-7; TRBD2, the D gene given by the table, was not confirmed from the DNA. TRBV21-1 is recorded as a pseudogene. The CDR3 sequence is 15 residues long. CDR3 sequence (DNA): TGTGCCAGCAGCAGAACTAGCGGGCCCCTCTACGAGCAGTACTTC. Amino acids: CASSRTSGPLYEQYF.

The gene calls are TRBV7-9 and TRBJ1-5; no clear D gene. V lost 2 bases and J 5 bases, leaving 7 bases between the germline ends. CDR3 size: 13 residues. The germline V gene has CDR1 SEHNR and CDR2 FQNEAQ (reference sequence). CDR3 sequence: CASSLTGDQPQHF. CDR3 in DNA: TGTGCCAGCAGCTTAACTGGAGATCAGCCCCAGCATTTT.

This sequence joins TRBV7-3 and TRBJ2-3; TRBD2 matches at 10 bases. J lost 3 bases, V lost 5 bases, and 8 bases had no gene match. From germline, CDR1 is SGHTA and CDR2 FQGTGA. There are 16 residues in the CDR3. CDR3 loop: CASSRQSGGGTDTQYF. CDR3 nucleotide sequence: TGTGCCAGCAGCCGACAGAGCGGGGGGGGTACAGATACGCAGTATTTT.

This chain connects TRBV2 to TRBJ2-3, with D uncertain. This CDR3 is 13 amino acids long. Germline CDR1 SNHLY, CDR2 FYNNEI. Trimming pared 3 bases from V and 1 base from J, leaving 5 bases between. The CDR3 DNA sequence: TGTGCCAGCAGTGAGCGTCGCACAGATACGCAGTATTTT. Translating gives CASSERRTDTQYF.

The rearrangement links TRBV29-1 to TRBJ2-7; tentative D call: TRBD1 (6 bases). From germline, CDR1 is SQVTM and CDR2 ANQGSEA. V gave up 2 bases and J gave up 3 bases, with 20 bases separating them. The length of the CDR3 is 16 residues. The CDR3 DNA reads as TGCAGCGTTGAATCCTTTGGGGGCCAGGGAAACTACGAGCAGTACTTC. It encodes CSVESFGGQGNYEQYF.